Each of the 18 T cell receptor beta chains below was sequenced from the same sample in a study of lymphopenia after photon versus proton radiotherapy. Libraries were prepared by immunoSEQ multiplex PCR; TCRdb keeps only in-frame clonotypes and omits some of them. This table holds approximately 170,000 clones, more than 85% found once. The source material was peripheral blood, sampled from a patient treated with photon-based radiotherapy. These receptors came from a man over 45 with gastric cancer.

The chain couples TRBV4-1 to TRBJ1-4; perhaps TRBD1 as D (5 bases). The CDR3 totals 15 residues. Germline V CDR1 and CDR2: MGHRA, YSYEKL. Trimming removed 1 base at V and 8 bases at J, with 14 bases between. The CDR3 loop is CASSQGFGGDEKLFF. CDR3 bases: TGCGCCAGCAGCCAAGGATTCGGAGGGGACGAAAAACTGTTTTTT.

The CDR3 loop reads CASSHRTGGSIVGQYF. CDR3 DNA: TGTGCCAGTAGTCATAGGACTGGGGGCTCGATAGTGGGCCAGTACTTC. The V call is TRBV19, the J call TRBJ2-5; maybe TRBD1 (6 bases). The CDR3 is 16 amino acids. Germline lookup yields CDR1 LNHDA and CDR2 SQIVND (reference sequence). V was trimmed by 5 bases and J by 10 bases, leaving 26 bases between them.

This clone occurred once. The chain uses TRBV6-1 and TRBJ2-1; D is tentatively TRBD1 or TRBD2 (7 bases each). Germline V gives CDR1 MNHNS, CDR2 SASEGT. The CDR3 is 14 residues long. The V gene lost 4 bases and the J gene lost 10 bases, with 17 bases spanning the gap. In DNA, the CDR3 is TGTGCCAGCAGTGGAGCAGCGGGACAGACCGAGCAGTTCTTC. Its protein is CASSGAAGQTEQFF.

V gene TRBV11-2 combines with J gene TRBJ2-7; D gene ambiguous. The CDR3 covers 15 residues. V gave up 5 bases and J gave up 1 base, with 15 bases separating them. The germline CDR1 and CDR2 sequences are SGHAT and FQNNGV. CDR3 protein: CASSPIVGDSYEQYF. The CDR3 DNA is TGTGCCAGCAGCCCGATCGTCGGCGATTCCTACGAGCAGTACTTC.

The genes are TRBV4-1 and TRBJ2-1; 8 bases align to TRBD2. J was trimmed by 0 bases and V by 8 bases; bases with no gene match: 12. Germline V lookup: CDR1 MGHRA, CDR2 YSYEKL. This CDR3 spans 17 amino acids. DNA of the CDR3: TGCGCCAGCGTGCGTCTAGCGGGTGGAAGCTCCTACAATGAGCAGTTCTTC. Translated, it gives CASVRLAGGSSYNEQFF.

The gene calls are TRBV27 and TRBJ1-4; 7 bases align to TRBD1. CDR1 is MNHEY and CDR2 is SMNVEV in the germline V gene (reference sequence). V gave up 7 bases and J gave up 3 bases; unmatched junction bases: 8. The length of the CDR3 is 15 residues. CDR3 region: CASMPGGLANEKLFF. Here the CDR3 DNA reads TGTGCCAGCATGCCAGGGGGTCTGGCTAATGAAAAACTGTTTTTT.

This chain uses TRBV5-1 with TRBJ2-2, with 7 bases matching TRBD1. With 3 bases clipped from V and 1 base from J, the junction kept 9 bases outside the gene matches. The CDR3 is 17 amino acids. The V gene's germline CDR1 is SGHRS and CDR2 YFSETQ. CDR3 region: CASSSRTTGRNTGELFF. In DNA form, the CDR3 reads TGCGCCAGCAGCTCAAGAACGACAGGGCGGAACACCGGGGAGCTGTTTTTT.

The rearrangement uses TRBV7-6 and TRBJ1-4; TRBD1 might be the D (6 bases). The germline CDR1 and CDR2 sequences are SGHVS and FNYEAQ. The V end was cut by 1 base, the J end by 4 bases, with 19 bases between. The CDR3 runs 18 residues. This CDR3 is CASSLGGAQGLGNEKLFF. As DNA, the CDR3 is TGTGCCAGCAGCTTAGGAGGGGCACAGGGATTGGGTAATGAAAAACTGTTTTTT.

This chain joins TRBV5-4 and TRBJ2-6; D unclear. The CDR3 has 16 amino acids. Germline CDR1 SGHNT, CDR2 YYREEE (reference sequence). V gave up 0 bases and J gave up 0 bases, with 7 bases separating them. In DNA, the CDR3 is TGTGCCAGCAGCTTGGAGTATGCCTCTGGGGCCAACGTCCTGACTTTC. Translated, it gives CASSLEYASGANVLTF.

The rearrangement joins TRBV6-5 to TRBJ1-1; D gene uncertain. The CDR3 sequence is 12 residues long. V lost 6 bases to trimming and J lost 4 bases, with 9 bases between them. Germline CDR1 reads MNHEY; CDR2 reads SVGAGI. The CDR3 sequence: CASSTSGTEAFF. CDR3 coding DNA: TGTGCCAGCAGCACCTCGGGCACTGAAGCTTTCTTT.

The rearrangement links TRBV11-3 to TRBJ1-1; no firm D call. This CDR3 is 16 amino acids long. The germline V and J ends were trimmed by 5 bases and 1 base, with 17 bases remaining between them. CDR1 is SGHNT, CDR2 YENEEA, per germline. In DNA form, the CDR3 reads TGTGCCAGCAGCCTCCATGGCAGCCGCAAGAACACTGAAGCTTTCTTT. Protein sequence: CASSLHGSRKNTEAFF.

The rearrangement uses TRBV27 and TRBJ2-1; 8 nucleotides match TRBD1. The germline V gene has CDR1 MNHEY and CDR2 SMNVEV (reference sequence). The V segment lost 2 bases and the J segment 10 bases; nucleotides outside the gene matches: 7. CDR3 length equals 14 residues. This chain's CDR3 is CASSLKGTGNEQFF. CDR3 bases: TGTGCCAGCAGTTTAAAAGGGACAGGTAACGAGCAGTTCTTC.

The chain links TRBV29-1 to TRBJ2-1; D unclear. V was clipped by 1 base and J by 10 bases, with 14 bases between them. Germline lookup yields CDR1 SQVTM and CDR2 ANQGSEA. This CDR3 comprises 13 residues. The CDR3 bases are TGCAGCGTTGAAGCGGTCATGAAAGGGGAGCAGTTCTTC. As protein: CSVEAVMKGEQFF.

The chain links TRBV11-2 to TRBJ2-7; maybe TRBD1 (6 bases). There are 14 residues in the CDR3. The germline V gene encodes CDR1 SGHAT and CDR2 FQNNGV. With 3 bases removed from V and 2 bases from J, the gap between germline ends came to 11 bases. CDR3 loop: CASSLVTGAYEQYF. The CDR3 nucleotides read TGTGCCAGCAGCTTGGTGACAGGTGCCTACGAGCAGTACTTC.

The V and J genes are TRBV7-6 and TRBJ2-3, with TRBD2 matching 9 bases. V gave up 1 base and J gave up 3 bases; unmatched junction bases: 8. Germline V gene sequence: CDR1 SGHVS, CDR2 FNYEAQ. This CDR3 is built from 17 residues. In DNA form, the CDR3 reads TGTGCCAGCAGCTTAGTGAGGAGCGGGAGGATGACAGATACGCAGTATTTT. Protein sequence: CASSLVRSGRMTDTQYF.

V is TRBV30 and J is TRBJ1-2, with 7 bases matching TRBD1. Germline loops: CDR1 GTSNPN, CDR2 SVGIG (reference sequence). The CDR3 extends over 15 amino acids. After removal of 4 bases from V and 5 bases from J, the junction contained 13 bases not matched to a gene. The CDR3 sequence: CAWNPLSGQTYGYTF. CDR3 in DNA: TGTGCCTGGAATCCGCTCTCGGGACAGACGTATGGCTACACCTTC.

The genes are TRBV6-6 and TRBJ1-2; tentatively, D is TRBD1 (6 bases). This CDR3 spans 11 amino acids. V lost 4 bases and J 8 bases, leaving 8 bases between the germline ends. CDR1 is MNHNY and CDR2 is SVGAGI in the germline V gene (reference sequence). The CDR3 here is CASSSGEGYTF. The CDR3 DNA reads as TGTGCCAGCAGTTCAGGGGAAGGCTACACCTTC.

The chain carries TRBV28 and TRBJ1-1, with 10 bases matching TRBD1. The CDR3 has 13 amino acids. J was trimmed by 11 bases and V by 6 bases; bases with no gene match: 9. Germline V gene sequence: CDR1 MDHEN, CDR2 SYDVKM. The CDR3 DNA follows: TGTGCCAGCAGCCCTCCGGGACAGGGGTGGGCTTTCTTT. It translates to CASSPPGQGWAFF.